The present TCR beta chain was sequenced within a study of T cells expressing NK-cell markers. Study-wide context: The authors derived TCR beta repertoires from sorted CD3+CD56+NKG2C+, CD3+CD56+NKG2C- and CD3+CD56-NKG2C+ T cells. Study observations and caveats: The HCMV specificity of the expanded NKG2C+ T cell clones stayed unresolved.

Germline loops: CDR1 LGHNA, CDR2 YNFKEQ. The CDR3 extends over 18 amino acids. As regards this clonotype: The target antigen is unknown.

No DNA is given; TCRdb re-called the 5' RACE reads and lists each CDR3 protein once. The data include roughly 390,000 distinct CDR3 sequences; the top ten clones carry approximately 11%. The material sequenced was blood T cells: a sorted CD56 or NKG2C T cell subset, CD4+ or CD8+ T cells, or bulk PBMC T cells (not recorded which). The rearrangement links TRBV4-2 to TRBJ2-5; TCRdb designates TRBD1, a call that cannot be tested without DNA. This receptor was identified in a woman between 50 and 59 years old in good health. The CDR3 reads CASSQEGSAGQGAETQYF.